Here is one TCR beta chain with its context. The antigen remains unidentified. Genomic DNA served as template for TCR beta VDJ and CDR3 profiling. TCRdb fed the reads into MiXCR, producing one record per CDR3 protein. Seen here are about 120,000 distinct CDR3 sequences, 50% to 70% observed once, and the top ten hold under 35%. Germline CDR1 and CDR2: MNHEY and SVGEGT. This CDR3 has 16 residues. Between the trimmed V and J ends, which lost 0 bases and 6 bases, there was a span of 17 bases. This sample stems from a study of CD8+CD57+ T cells in acquired aplastic anemia. Study-level results: Overlap between patients and controls comprised twenty-nine CD8+ CDR3 sequences.

Patients included in sequencing had previously demonstrated CD8+CD57+ cell expansion by flow cytometry. The diagnosis in all patients was severe acquired aplastic anemia. No therapy was given to patients before blood sampling. The sequence was obtained from a human donor with aplastic anemia. The sequencing sample was made of sorted CD4+, CD8+, or CD8+CD57+ T cells (not recorded which) from PBMCs. The chain has TRBV6-2 or TRBV6-3 and TRBJ1-1; D gene ambiguous. CDR3 sequence: CASSYSSQTLPAEAFF. CDR3 nucleotides: TGTGCCAGCAGTTACTCGAGTCAAACGCTTCCAGCTGAAGCTTTCTTT.